This T cell receptor (beta chain) was obtained from a study of blood T cells in healthy people across ages (dated by TCRdb to the mid-2010s). In terms of the full investigation: In model experiments, template switching captured roughly one uniquely barcoded TCR beta cDNA molecule for every two T cells. To track age-related changes in TCR beta repertoire diversity, the study relied on deep sequencing normalized with unique cDNA molecular identifiers. The donors were split into four age groups: young (average 16 years), middle-aged (roughly 42), aged (approximately 59) and long-lived (approximately 89). To avoid experimental bias, donors of different ages were randomly spread across the sequencing lanes. Using the same blood draw, the study looked at two additional independent replicas of 1 million unique cDNA reads for two donors, one aged 18 to 29 and the other aged 80 or older. Beyond this particular receptor, the publication reports: The percentage of naive T cells measured by flow cytometry correlated strongly with observed TCR beta diversity. Because profiling used bulk unsorted PBMCs, naive and antigen-experienced compartments could not be compared conclusively. Because donor CMV infection status was unknown, age-related changes in expanded clonotypes were potentially confounded. The long-lived group showed more naive CD4+ T cells, fewer expanded clones and increased TCR diversity than the aged group, suggesting age selection. Observed TCR beta diversity per million T cells fell roughly linearly with age, and a significant reduction was already apparent by age around 44. Estimates of total diversity based on one million sequenced T cells were regarded as lower bounds and as underestimates.

V is pared back by 2 bases and J by 4 bases, with 12 bases lying between the germline termini. Measured from the cysteine to the phenylalanine, the CDR3 is 14 residues long. Only CDR3 DNA is held: 42 bases, read in frame from base 1. The germline V gene sets CDR1 to SGHRS and CDR2 to YFSETQ. For this clonotype: There is no known antigen for this receptor. Base-call qualities are not available, and no considerably larger clone is one nucleotide away.

Library method: 5' RACE. Sequencing took place on an Illumina HiSeq 2500. A second PCR of about 7 to 12 cycles was run with a J-beta primer mix and a sample-barcoded 5' primer. A unique molecular identifier was introduced onto each TCR beta cDNA molecule by a template-switch 5' adaptor carrying 12 random nucleotides. Each sample yielded at least 2.5 million CDR3-containing paired-end reads. First-strand cDNA synthesis was performed from all RNA using the Mint cDNA synthesis kit, with priming by a TRBC-specific oligonucleotide. Following uracil-DNA glycosylase treatment, all cDNA underwent a first 18-cycle PCR with the universal primers M1SS and BC2_uni_R. The paper's processing steps were these. Each sample was normalized by randomly selecting 1 million high-quality reads, each carrying a distinct molecular identifier. Reads with shared molecular identifiers were discarded instead of being binned into consensus sequences. MiTCR, set to a Q25 quality threshold and the strictest error-elimination algorithm, was used for CDR3 identification, clonotype clustering and error correction. A nonparametric unseen species model with Euler transformation was used to estimate lower-bound total TCR beta diversity. In TCRdb, the public reads were trimmed at Q25 with fastp and aligned with MiXCR, with productive beta chains retained. CDR3 protein duplicates are merged, each entry listing the most common genes and DNA. TCRdb, not the authors, supplied the V and J calls. This sample gives over 500,000 distinct CDR3 sequences in total; roughly half of them show up just once. Together, the top ten hold about 13% of the sample.

The 35 to 40 donors, aged about 6 to 95 years, were systemically healthy Caucasian individuals from Russia. Approximately 9.7 milliliters of peripheral blood were drawn from each donor into EDTA-treated Vacutainer tubes. Ficoll-Paque density-gradient centrifugation was used to isolate PBMCs, with at least 6.5 million per sample. Trizol reagent was used to extract total RNA from the PBMCs, yielding at least 5 micrograms per sample. For every donor, an aliquot of PBMCs went through flow cytometry to measure the percentages of naive CD45RAhigh/CD27high T cells. The chain is assembled from TRBV5-1 and TRBJ1-1; the D gene is perhaps TRBD1, from 5 matching bases. The clonotype originates from a woman older than 75 in good health. The sequenced material came from blood. Read as DNA, the sequence is TGCGCCAGCAGCTTCATGGTTGGGGGCACTGAAGCTTTCTTT. This translates into CASSFMVGGTEAFF.